Many counts were recorded for the clone carrying this T cell receptor (beta chain). The antigen remains unidentified. Each sample provided at least 5.5 micrograms of extracted total RNA. The CDR3 runs to 12 residues. Germline lookup yields CDR1 MDHEN and CDR2 SYDVKM. Trimming stripped 5 bases from V and 5 bases from J, with 9 bases between. With a J-beta primer mix and a sample-barcoded 5' primer, a second PCR ran about 7 to 12 cycles. Each CDR3 protein is one row after TCRdb ran MiXCR on the 5' RACE reads. The sample records 850,000 to 950,000 distinct CDR3 sequences, roughly 26% being singletons. These data originate in a study of blood T cells in healthy people across ages. General observations from the study: It was found that TCR beta diversity correlated strongly with the percentage of naive T cells. PBMCs went unsorted, and a conclusive naive versus antigen-experienced comparison was therefore prevented.

This chain uses TRBV28 with TRBJ2-5; D gene unclear. Input material: blood. The receptor was derived from an elderly woman in good health. The CDR3 region is CASSRVWETQYF. The CDR3 bases are TGTGCCAGCAGTAGGGTTTGGGAGACCCAGTACTTC.